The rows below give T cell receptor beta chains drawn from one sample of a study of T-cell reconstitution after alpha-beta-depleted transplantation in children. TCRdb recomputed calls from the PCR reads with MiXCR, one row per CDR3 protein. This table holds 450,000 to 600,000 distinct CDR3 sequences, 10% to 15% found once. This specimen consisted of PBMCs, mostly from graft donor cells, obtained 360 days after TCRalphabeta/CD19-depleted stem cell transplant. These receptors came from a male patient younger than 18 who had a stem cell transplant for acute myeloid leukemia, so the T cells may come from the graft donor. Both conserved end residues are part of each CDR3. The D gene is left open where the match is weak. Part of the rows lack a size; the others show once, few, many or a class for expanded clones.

CSAGGDSQFSGNTIYF,TGCAGTGCTGGAGGGGACAGCCAGTTCTCTGGAAACACCATATATTTT,.,TRBJ1-3,TRBD1,TRBV20-1
CATSSNRDRGYNEQFF,TGTGCCACCAGCAGCAACCGGGACAGGGGTTACAATGAGCAGTTCTTC,few,TRBJ2-1,TRBD1,TRBV15
CASSEATTRRIIGINEQFF,TGTGCCAGCAGTGAAGCGACTACTCGGAGGATAATCGGAATTAATGAGCAGTTCTTC,.,TRBJ2-1,.,TRBV2
CASSLAGTYSYEQYF,TGTGCCAGCAGTTTGGCCGGGACATACTCCTACGAGCAGTACTTC,many,TRBJ2-7,.,TRBV27
CASSPGGTANTGELFF,TGTGCCAGCAGCCCAGGGGGGACAGCGAACACCGGGGAGCTGTTTTTT,few,TRBJ2-2,.,TRBV11-3
CASSSGVRYNEQFF,TGTGCCAGCAGCTCGGGAGTCAGATACAATGAGCAGTTCTTC,many,TRBJ2-1,.,TRBV7-2
CASSYRADSYEQYF,TGTGCCAGCAGTTACAGGGCGGACTCCTACGAGCAGTACTTC,.,TRBJ2-7,.,TRBV6-5
CSVTTGEDTEAFF,TGCAGCGTTACGACAGGGGAGGACACTGAAGCTTTCTTT,few,TRBJ1-1,TRBD1,TRBV29-1
CASSPGQGVNTGELFF,TGCGCCAGCAGCCCTGGACAGGGAGTAAATACCGGGGAGCTGTTTTTT,few,TRBJ2-2,TRBD1,TRBV5-1
CASTPLAGDNEQFF,TGTGCCAGCACTCCACTAGCGGGAGACAATGAGCAGTTCTTC,.,TRBJ2-1,TRBD2,TRBV28
CASSVGSENIQYF,TGTGCCAGCAGCGTCGGATCCGAAAACATTCAGTACTTC,many,TRBJ2-4,.,TRBV9
CSVKGPPGRGSYNEQFF,TGCAGCGTAAAGGGGCCACCCGGAAGGGGCTCCTACAATGAGCAGTTCTTC,.,TRBJ2-1,.,TRBV29-1
CASSLDGQSPNQPQHF,TGCGCCAGCAGCTTGGACGGACAGAGCCCCAATCAGCCCCAGCATTTT,many,TRBJ1-5,.,TRBV5-1
CSVASGSSYGQYF,TGCAGCGTGGCTAGCGGTAGCTCCTACGGGCAGTACTTC,.,TRBJ2-7,TRBD2,TRBV29-1
CASSQIQRGLSYEQYF,TGCGCCAGCAGCCAGATACAGCGGGGCCTCTCCTACGAGCAGTACTTC,.,TRBJ2-7,TRBD2,TRBV5-1
CASSLGRTNTEAFF,TGTGCCAGCAGTTTGGGCAGGACGAACACTGAAGCTTTCTTT,.,TRBJ1-1,.,TRBV12-3/TRBV12-4
CASSFPRDRVDEQYF,TGCGCCAGCAGCTTCCCCCGGGACAGGGTTGACGAGCAGTACTTC,.,TRBJ2-7,TRBD1,TRBV5-1
CASSIRTSGRVGTDTQYF,TGTGCCAGCAGCATAAGGACTAGCGGGAGAGTGGGGACAGATACGCAGTATTTT,.,TRBJ2-3,TRBD2,TRBV11-3
CSAKGNEQFF,TGCAGTGCTAAGGGGAATGAGCAGTTCTTC,many,TRBJ2-1,.,TRBV20-1
CASRYGGQPQHF,TGTGCCAGCAGGTACGGGGGTCAGCCCCAGCATTTT,few,TRBJ1-5,.,TRBV12-3/TRBV12-4
CASRWWTGEITGELFF,TGCGCCAGCCGGTGGTGGACGGGAGAGATCACCGGGGAGCTGTTTTTT,few,TRBJ2-2,.,TRBV5-1
CASSLSLLGGSSYNEQFF,TGTGCCAGCAGTTTATCCCTCCTAGGGGGGAGCTCCTACAATGAGCAGTTCTTC,few,TRBJ2-1,.,TRBV28
CASVWGNYGYTF,TGTGCCAGCGTTTGGGGAAACTATGGCTACACCTTC,.,TRBJ1-2,.,TRBV6-6
CASSLARGQGRSGANVLTF,TGTGCCAGCAGTTTAGCCCGAGGACAGGGTCGCTCTGGGGCCAACGTCCTGACTTTC,few,TRBJ2-6,TRBD1,TRBV28
CASSLHGPPVWEPSSLRWEQYF,TGTGCCAGCAGCTTACATGGGCCTCCGGTTTGGGAACCTTCCTCCTTGCGTTGGGAGCAGTACTTC,many,TRBJ2-7,.,TRBV7-4
CSVSSGSQETQYF,TGCAGCGTTTCGAGCGGGAGCCAAGAGACCCAGTACTTC,many,TRBJ2-5,TRBD2,TRBV29-1
CASTTTGNTIYF,TGTGCCAGCACCACCACTGGAAACACCATATATTTT,.,TRBJ1-3,.,TRBV28
CASSLIAGGPETQYF,TGTGCCAGCAGCTTAATAGCGGGAGGACCAGAGACCCAGTACTTC,.,TRBJ2-5,TRBD2,TRBV7-2
CASSLLDTVRETQYF,TGTGCCAGCAGTTTATTGGACACGGTGCGGGAGACCCAGTACTTC,.,TRBJ2-5,.,TRBV28
CASSHSTSGITTYEQYF,TGCGCCAGCAGTCACTCGACTAGCGGGATAACCACCTACGAGCAGTACTTC,few,TRBJ2-7,TRBD2,TRBV23-1
CASSRGTSWYSSYEQYF,TGTGCCAGCAGCCGCGGGACTAGCTGGTACAGCTCCTACGAGCAGTACTTC,few,TRBJ2-7,TRBD2,TRBV11-2
CASTSGGSYEQFF,TGTGCCAGCACCTCCGGGGGCAGCTATGAGCAGTTCTTC,many,TRBJ2-1,.,TRBV11-2
CASSLGGRAWTGELFF,TGCGCCAGCAGCCTGGGCGGGAGGGCCTGGACCGGGGAGCTGTTTTTT,.,TRBJ2-2,TRBD2,TRBV4-3
CASRQQGSNQPQHF,TGTGCCAGCAGGCAACAGGGGAGCAATCAGCCCCAGCATTTT,.,TRBJ1-5,TRBD1,TRBV7-9
CASSLVFRANTEAFF,TGTGCCAGCAGCTTAGTTTTCAGGGCAAACACTGAAGCTTTCTTT,few,TRBJ1-1,.,TRBV11-2
CASSQWTSGRIADTQYF,TGCGCCAGCAGCCAATGGACTAGCGGGAGGATCGCAGATACGCAGTATTTT,many,TRBJ2-3,TRBD2,TRBV4-3
CSAVVLAGQPTGELFF,TGCAGCGCCGTCGTCCTCGCGGGGCAACCAACCGGGGAGCTGTTTTTT,many,TRBJ2-2,.,TRBV29-1
CATSDLGMGLGYNEQFF,TGTGCCACCAGTGATTTAGGTATGGGGCTAGGGTACAATGAGCAGTTCTTC,.,TRBJ2-1,.,TRBV24-1
CASSPYPGQARALHF,TGTGCCAGCAGCCCCTATCCGGGACAGGCTAGGGCCCTCCACTTT,few,TRBJ1-6,TRBD1,TRBV3-1
CASSRLNNQETQYF,TGTGCCAGCAGTAGACTCAACAACCAAGAGACCCAGTACTTC,many,TRBJ2-5,.,TRBV6-2/TRBV6-3
CATIGTGESYEQYF,TGTGCCACCATAGGGACAGGTGAATCCTACGAGCAGTACTTC,many,TRBJ2-7,TRBD1,TRBV24-1
CASSPVSGNTYEQYF,TGTGCCAGCAGCCCAGTTTCCGGGAATACCTACGAGCAGTACTTC,few,TRBJ2-7,.,TRBV4-2